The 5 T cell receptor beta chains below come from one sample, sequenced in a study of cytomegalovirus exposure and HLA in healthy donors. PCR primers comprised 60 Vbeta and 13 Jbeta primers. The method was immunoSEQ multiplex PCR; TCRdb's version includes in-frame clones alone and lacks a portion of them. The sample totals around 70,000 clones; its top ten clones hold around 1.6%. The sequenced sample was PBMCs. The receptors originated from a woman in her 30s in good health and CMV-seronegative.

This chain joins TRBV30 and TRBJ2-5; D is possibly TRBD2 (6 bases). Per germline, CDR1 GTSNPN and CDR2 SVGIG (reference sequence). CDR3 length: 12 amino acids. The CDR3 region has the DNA TGTTCGACTAGAGCGGGCGGAGAGACCCAGTACTTC. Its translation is CSTRAGGETQYF.

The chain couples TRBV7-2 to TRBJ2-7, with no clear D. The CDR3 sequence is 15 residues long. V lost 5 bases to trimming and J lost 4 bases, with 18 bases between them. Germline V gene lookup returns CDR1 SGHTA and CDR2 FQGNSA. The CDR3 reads CASSPSSVAKYEQYF. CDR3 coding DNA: TGTGCCAGCAGCCCGTCTAGTGTTGCTAAGTACGAGCAGTACTTC.

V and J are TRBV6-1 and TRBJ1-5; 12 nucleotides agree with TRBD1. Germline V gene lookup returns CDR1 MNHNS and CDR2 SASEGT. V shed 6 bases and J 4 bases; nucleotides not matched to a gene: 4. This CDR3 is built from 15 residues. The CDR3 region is CASSPGQGANQPQHF. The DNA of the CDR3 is TGTGCCAGCAGCCCGGGACAGGGGGCGAATCAGCCCCAGCATTTT.

The CDR3 loop is CASSLDSGNQPQHF. The CDR3 bases are TGTGCCAGCAGCTTAGACTCCGGCAATCAGCCCCAGCATTTT. The chain uses TRBV7-2 and TRBJ1-5; D is uncertain. V was cut by 1 base and J by 2 bases, with 6 bases left in between. This CDR3 is 14 amino acids long. Germline loops: CDR1 SGHTA, CDR2 FQGNSA.

The CDR3 DNA reads TGTGCCTGGAGTGGACAGGGAGCCGGGGAGCTGTTTTTT. Translation gives CAWSGQGAGELFF. The genes are TRBV30 and TRBJ2-2, with 7 bases aligning to TRBD1. The CDR3 contains 13 residues. V lost 1 base and J lost 6; bases outside the gene matches: 2. The germline CDR1 and CDR2 sequences are GTSNPN and SVGIG (reference sequence).